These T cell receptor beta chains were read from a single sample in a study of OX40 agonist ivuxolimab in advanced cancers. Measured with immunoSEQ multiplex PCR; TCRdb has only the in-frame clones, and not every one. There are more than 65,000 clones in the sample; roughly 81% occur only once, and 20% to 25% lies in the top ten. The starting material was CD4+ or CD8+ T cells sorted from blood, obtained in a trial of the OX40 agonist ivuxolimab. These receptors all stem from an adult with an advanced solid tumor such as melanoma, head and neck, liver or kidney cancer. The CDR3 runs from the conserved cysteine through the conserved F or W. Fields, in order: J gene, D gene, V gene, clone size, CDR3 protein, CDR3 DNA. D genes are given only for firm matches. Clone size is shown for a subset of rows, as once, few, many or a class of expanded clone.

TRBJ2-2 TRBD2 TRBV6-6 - CASSRTSGGPPGELFF TGTGCCAGCAGTCGGACTAGCGGGGGGCCCCCCGGGGAGCTGTTTTTT
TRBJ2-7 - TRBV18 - CASSRGGISYEQYF TGTGCCAGCTCACGTGGAGGGATTTCCTACGAGCAGTACTTC
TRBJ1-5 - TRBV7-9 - CASSLAGTDVNQPQHF TGTGCCAGCAGCTTAGCGGGTACAGACGTCAATCAGCCCCAGCATTTT
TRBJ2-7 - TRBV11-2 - CASSPLADYYEQYF TGTGCCAGCAGCCCTCTAGCAGACTACTACGAGCAGTACTTC
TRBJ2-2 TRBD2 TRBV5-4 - CASRLAGASNTGELFF TGTGCCAGCCGACTAGCGGGGGCCTCGAACACCGGGGAGCTGTTTTTT
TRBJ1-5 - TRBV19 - CASSILGEGSNQPQHF TGTGCCAGTAGTATCCTCGGGGAGGGAAGCAATCAGCCCCAGCATTTT
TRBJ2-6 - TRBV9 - CASSSKATGTGANVLTF TGTGCCAGCAGCTCGAAAGCCACAGGGACTGGGGCCAACGTCCTGACTTTC
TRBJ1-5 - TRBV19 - CASSMLDSNQPQHF TGTGCCAGTAGTATGCTGGACAGCAATCAGCCCCAGCATTTT
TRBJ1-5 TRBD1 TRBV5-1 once CASSPGTGGNQPQHF TGCGCCAGCAGCCCGGGGACAGGGGGTAATCAGCCCCAGCATTTT
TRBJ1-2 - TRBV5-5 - CASSLEYGYTF TGTGCCAGCAGCTTAGAGTATGGCTACACCTTC
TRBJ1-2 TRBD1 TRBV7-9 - CASSLKSGQGSDGYTF TGTGCCAGCAGCCTCAAGTCGGGACAGGGCTCGGATGGCTACACCTTC
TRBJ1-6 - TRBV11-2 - CASSLDIDSSYNSPLHF TGTGCCAGCAGCTTAGATATCGACAGCTCCTATAATTCACCCCTCCACTTT
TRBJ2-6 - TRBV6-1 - CASSVKKGEQSRANVLTF TGTGCCAGCAGTGTCAAGAAAGGGGAACAAAGTCGGGCCAACGTCCTGACTTTC
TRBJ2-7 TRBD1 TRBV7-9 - CASGTVSYEQYF TGTGCCAGCGGGACAGTTTCCTACGAGCAGTACTTC
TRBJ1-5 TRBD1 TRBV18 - CASSPSTGGNQPQHF TGTGCCAGCTCACCTTCGACAGGGGGCAATCAGCCCCAGCATTTT
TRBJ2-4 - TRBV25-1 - CARITTLNIQYF TGTGCCAGAATCACCACGCTGAACATTCAGTACTTC
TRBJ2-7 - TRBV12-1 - CASSLHPGQFTSYEQYF TGTGCCAGCAGCTTACACCCGGGACAATTTACCTCCTACGAGCAGTACTTC
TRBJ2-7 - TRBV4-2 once CASSFVAGEQYF TGTGCCAGCAGCTTTGTAGCCGGCGAGCAGTACTTC
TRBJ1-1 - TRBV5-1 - CASSSQAGAEAFF TGCGCCAGCAGCTCGCAGGCAGGCGCTGAAGCTTTCTTT
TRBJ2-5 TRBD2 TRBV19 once CASSGGLGETQYF TGTGCCAGTAGTGGGGGACTAGGAGAGACCCAGTACTTC
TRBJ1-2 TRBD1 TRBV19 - CASSIWTGMAYNYGYTF TGTGCCAGTAGTATCTGGACAGGGATGGCCTATAACTATGGCTACACCTTC
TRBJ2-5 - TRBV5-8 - CASSLKIGVQYF TGTGCCAGCAGCTTGAAAATAGGTGTGCAGTACTTC
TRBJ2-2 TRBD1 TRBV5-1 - CASSPQGAGTGELFF TGCGCCAGCAGCCCGCAGGGGGCGGGCACCGGGGAGCTGTTTTTT
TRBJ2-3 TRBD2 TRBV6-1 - CASSGTSGIDTQYF TGTGCCAGCAGTGGGACTAGCGGGATAGATACGCAGTATTTT
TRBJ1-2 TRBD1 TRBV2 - CASKVPRGDGYTF TGTGCCAGCAAGGTACCCAGGGGGGATGGCTACACCTTC
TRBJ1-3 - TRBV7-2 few CASSPWALTASSGNTIYF TGTGCCAGCAGCCCCTGGGCCCTTACTGCCAGCTCTGGAAACACCATATATTTT
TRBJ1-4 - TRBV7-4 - CASSLEPGSNEKLFF TGTGCCAGCAGCTTAGAACCTGGGTCTAATGAAAAACTGTTTTTT
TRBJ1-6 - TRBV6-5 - CASSYKPRAYNSPLHF TGTGCCAGCAGTTATAAACCCAGGGCCTATAATTCACCCCTCCACTTT
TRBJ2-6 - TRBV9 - CASSVEVRGSGANVLTF TGTGCCAGCAGCGTAGAAGTGAGGGGGTCTGGGGCCAACGTCCTGACTTTC
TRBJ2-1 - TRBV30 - CAWTEGGSLDEQFF TGTGCCTGGACTGAGGGTGGGTCTTTGGATGAGCAGTTCTTC
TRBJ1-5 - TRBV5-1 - CASSPGTDNQPQHF TGCGCCAGCAGCCCCGGGACGGATAATCAGCCCCAGCATTTT
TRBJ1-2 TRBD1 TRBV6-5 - CASHRGRDGYTF TGTGCCAGCCATAGGGGGCGAGATGGCTACACCTTC
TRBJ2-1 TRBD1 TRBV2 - CASSEEFSWDSYNEQFF TGTGCCAGCAGTGAAGAATTCTCATGGGACAGTTACAATGAGCAGTTCTTC
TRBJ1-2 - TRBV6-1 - CASSEAGQWGNYGYTF TGTGCCAGCAGTGAAGCCGGACAGTGGGGCAACTATGGCTACACCTTC
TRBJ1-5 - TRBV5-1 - CASSLLPGTSSREPQHF TGCGCCAGCAGCTTGTTACCGGGGACGTCCAGTAGAGAGCCCCAGCATTTT
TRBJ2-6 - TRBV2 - CASSGGQRSGANVLTF TGTGCCAGCAGTGGGGGTCAGCGCTCTGGGGCCAACGTCCTGACTTTC
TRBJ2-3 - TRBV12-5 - CASGSGRESDTQYF TGTGCTAGTGGTTCAGGTCGGGAGAGTGATACGCAGTATTTT
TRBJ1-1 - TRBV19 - CASSPGPTNTEAFF TGTGCCAGTAGCCCGGGACCGACGAACACTGAAGCTTTCTTT
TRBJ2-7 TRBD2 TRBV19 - CASRSTSGGRNEQYF TGTGCCAGTAGGTCTACTAGCGGGGGCCGGAACGAGCAGTACTTC
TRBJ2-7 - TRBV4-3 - CASSQVSAYEQYF TGCGCCAGCAGCCAAGTTTCGGCCTACGAGCAGTACTTC
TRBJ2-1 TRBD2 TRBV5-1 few CASSLFLGLEQFF TGCGCCAGCAGCTTGTTCCTGGGACTAGAGCAGTTCTTC
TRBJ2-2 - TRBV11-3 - CASSLDPHGELFF TGTGCCAGCAGCTTAGATCCCCACGGGGAGCTGTTTTTT
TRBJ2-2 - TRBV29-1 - CSVEARSGELFF TGCAGCGTTGAGGCCAGATCCGGGGAGCTGTTTTTT
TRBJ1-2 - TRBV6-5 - CASSGQSGYTF TGTGCCAGCAGTGGACAAAGTGGCTACACCTTC
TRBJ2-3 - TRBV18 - CASSTGDTQYF TGTGCCAGCTCTACAGGGGATACGCAGTATTTT
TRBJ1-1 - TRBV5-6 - CASSFLDGGKVEAFF TGTGCCAGCAGCTTCCTAGACGGGGGGAAGGTTGAAGCTTTCTTT
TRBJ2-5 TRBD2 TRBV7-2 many CASSHPGTSGKTQYF TGTGCCAGCAGCCACCCAGGGACTAGCGGAAAGACCCAGTACTTC
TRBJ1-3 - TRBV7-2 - CASRLGGTGNTIYF TGTGCCAGCAGATTGGGGGGGACTGGAAACACCATATATTTT
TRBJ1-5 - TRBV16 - CASSQSLGHSNQPQHF TGTGCCAGCAGCCAATCTCTGGGGCATAGCAATCAGCCCCAGCATTTT